Each of the 29 T cell receptor beta chains below was sequenced from the same sample in a study of cytomegalovirus exposure and HLA in healthy donors. The study ran its PCR with 60 Vbeta and 13 Jbeta primers. Clones were sequenced by immunoSEQ multiplex PCR, and TCRdb holds only the in-frame ones, with some missing. The sample contains approximately 200,000 clones, 79% of which appear only once. The sample was PBMCs. These receptors were obtained from a girl between 10 and 17 years old in good health and CMV-seropositive.

The chain couples TRBV4-2 to TRBJ2-5; tentatively, D is TRBD2 (6 bases). The V end was cut by 0 bases, the J end by 5 bases, with 10 bases between. This CDR3 comprises 14 residues. CDR1 and CDR2 (germline): LGHNA, YNFKEQ. CDR3 nucleotide sequence: TGTGCCAGCAGCCAAGATTCCCGGGGGGAGACCCAGTACTTC. Protein sequence: CASSQDSRGETQYF.

The chain has TRBV5-1 and TRBJ2-3, with TRBD1 matching over 7 bases. Trimming removed 4 bases from V and 1 base from J; junction bases left unmatched: 12. The CDR3 loop spans 17 amino acids. Looked up from germline, CDR1 is SGHRS and CDR2 is YFSETQ. CDR3 DNA sequence: TGCGCCAGCAGCGCTACAGGGGCCCAGTACGGCACAGATACGCAGTATTTT. Translation: CASSATGAQYGTDTQYF. The whole variable domain, remainder taken from reference TRBV5-1 and TRBJ2-3, is KAGVTQTPRYLIKTRGQQVTLSCSPISGHRSVSWYQQTPGQGLQFLFEYFSETQRNKGNFPGRFSGRQFSNSRSEMNVSTLELGDSALYLCASSATGAQYGTDTQYFGPGTRLTVL.

This chain links TRBV9 with TRBJ2-1; a possible D gene is TRBD2 (5 bases). Germline lookup yields CDR1 SGDLS and CDR2 YYNGEE. Trimming shortened V by 0 bases and J by 4 bases, and 11 bases separated the two germline ends. The CDR3 extends over 15 amino acids. The DNA for the CDR3 is TGTGCCAGCAGCGTAGGGTTAGGAGGATACAATGAGCAGTTCTTC. The encoded protein is CASSVGLGGYNEQFF.

The gene calls are TRBV6-1 and TRBJ2-5; TRBD1 is a possible D gene (6 bases). The CDR3 runs 12 residues. Germline V lookup: CDR1 MNHNS, CDR2 SASEGT. The V gene lost 8 bases and the J gene lost 4 bases, with 11 bases spanning the gap. In DNA, the CDR3 is TGTGCCAGCCGCGTAGGGGGAGAGACCCAGTACTTC. Translated, it gives CASRVGGETQYF.

This rearrangement joins TRBV9 to TRBJ1-1; no clear D. The V gene's germline CDR1 is SGDLS and CDR2 YYNGEE. V dropped 4 bases and J dropped 4 bases, with 14 bases sitting between them. The CDR3 spans 14 residues. In nucleotides, the CDR3 is TGTGCCAGCAGCCCTGCGCCGTTGAGCACTGAAGCTTTCTTT. As protein: CASSPAPLSTEAFF. Full variable domain (outside the CDR3, taken from reference TRBV9 and TRBJ1-1): DSGVTQTPKHLITATGQRVTLRCSPRSGDLSVYWYQQSLDQGLQFLIQYYNGEERAKGNILERFSAQQFPDLHSELNLSSLELGDSALYFCASSPAPLSTEAFFGQGTRLTVV.

This rearrangement joins TRBV23-1 to TRBJ2-7; a possible D gene is TRBD2 (7 bases). TRBV23-1 is identified as an open reading frame with a role that is uncertain. CDR3 length: 17 amino acids. Trimming left V 3 bases short and J 2 bases short, with 20 bases between. The CDR3 here is CASSHFVASGGPYEQYF. CDR3 nucleotides: TGCGCCAGCAGTCATTTCGTTGCCTCGGGGGGCCCCTACGAGCAGTACTTC.

The V gene is TRBV9, the J gene TRBJ2-5; no definite D call. Germline V lookup: CDR1 SGDLS, CDR2 YYNGEE. CDR3 length: 14 residues. Trimming pared 2 bases from V and 3 bases from J, leaving 11 bases between. The chain's CDR3 is CASSVRGPEETQYF. CDR3 nucleotides: TGTGCCAGCAGCGTGAGAGGTCCTGAAGAGACCCAGTACTTC.

The rearrangement uses TRBV5-1 and TRBJ2-7; D uncertain. In germline, CDR1 is SGHRS, CDR2 YFSETQ. This CDR3 comprises 13 residues. Trimming removed 0 bases at V and 1 base at J, with 5 bases between. CDR3 coding DNA: TGCGCCAGCAGCTTGGACGGTTCCTACGAGCAGTACTTC. It codes for CASSLDGSYEQYF.

J is TRBJ2-1 and V is TRBV11-3, with a weak D call TRBD1 (6 bases). The CDR3 runs 14 residues. V gave up 2 bases and J gave up 7 bases, with 12 bases separating them. Per germline, CDR1 SGHNT and CDR2 YENEEA. This chain's CDR3 is CASSLSGAVNEQFF. The DNA for the CDR3 is TGTGCCAGCAGCTTATCAGGGGCGGTTAATGAGCAGTTCTTC.

The chain combines TRBV10-3 with TRBJ2-6; D gene unclear. V was shortened by 3 bases and J by 0 bases, with 6 bases between the two germline ends. CDR3 length: 15 amino acids. CDR1 and CDR2 from the germline V gene are ENHRY and SYGVKD. This CDR3 reads CAISDWSSGANVLTF. The DNA for the CDR3 is TGTGCCATCAGTGATTGGAGCTCTGGGGCCAACGTCCTGACTTTC.

The V gene is TRBV29-1, the J gene TRBJ2-1; 12 positions match TRBD2. The CDR3 runs 18 residues. Trimming removed 7 bases from V and 2 bases from J; junction bases left unmatched: 15. Germline values: CDR1 SQVTM, CDR2 ANQGSEA. The CDR3 DNA sequence: TGCAGCGGTTCCCCTACCGCCAGACTAGCGGGGGCCTACAATGAGCAGTTCTTC. Translation: CSGSPTARLAGAYNEQFF.

The chain employs TRBV5-1 and TRBJ1-3; TRBD1 matches 9 bases. V shed 4 bases and J 7 bases; nucleotides not matched to a gene: 3. Germline V lookup: CDR1 SGHRS, CDR2 YFSETQ. This CDR3 contains 13 residues. CDR3 nucleotides: TGCGCCAGCAGCCCGACAGGGGGGAACACCATATATTTT. This gives the protein CASSPTGGNTIYF.

V gene TRBV11-2 combines with J gene TRBJ2-7, with 7 bases lining up with TRBD1. The V segment lost 5 bases and the J segment 1 base; nucleotides outside the gene matches: 8. The CDR3 is 15 residues long. CDR1 is SGHAT and CDR2 is FQNNGV in the germline V gene. In DNA form, the CDR3 reads TGTGCCAGCAGCGTACTGGGGACAGCTTCCTACGAGCAGTACTTC. Translation: CASSVLGTASYEQYF. The full variable domain, its missing parts supplied by reference TRBV11-2 and TRBJ2-7, is EAGVAQSPRYKIIEKRQSVAFWCNPISGHATLYWYQQILGQGPKLLIQFQNNGVVDDSQLPKDRFSAERLKGVDSTLKIQPAKLEDSAVYLCASSVLGTASYEQYFGPGTRLTVT.

V and J are TRBV30 and TRBJ2-7; 10 bases align to TRBD1. Germline CDR1 reads GTSNPN; CDR2 reads SVGIG (reference sequence). J gave up 2 bases and V 6 bases, and 10 bases lay outside the gene matches. The CDR3 loop spans 15 amino acids. CDR3 coding DNA: TGTGCCTGTTATGACCGGGACAGGGGACCCTACGAGCAGTACTTC. This sequence encodes CACYDRDRGPYEQYF.

V gene TRBV5-4 combines with J gene TRBJ1-2, with TRBD1 matching over 7 bases. Germline assignment: CDR1 SGHNT and CDR2 YYREEE (reference sequence). V lost 3 bases and J lost 5; bases outside the gene matches: 4. This CDR3 region has 13 residues. CDR3 DNA sequence: TGTGCCAGCAGCTCGACAGGGAGTTATGGCTACACCTTC. This encodes CASSSTGSYGYTF.

The rearrangement uses TRBV6-5 and TRBJ2-5; 10 positions match TRBD2. The better agreement between TRBJ2-7 and the DNA end casts doubt on the J call. Germline CDR1 reads MNHEY; CDR2 reads SVGAGI. The CDR3 has 15 amino acids. CDR3 sequence: CASTQGLAESYEQYF. Written as DNA, the CDR3 is TGTGCCAGCACCCAAGGACTAGCGGAGTCCTACGAGCAGTACTTC.

This CDR3 is CSARTGPEAFF. Here the CDR3 DNA reads TGCAGTGCTAGGACAGGCCCTGAAGCTTTCTTT. V is TRBV20-1 and J is TRBJ1-1; a possible D gene is TRBD1 (6 bases). The V gene lost 3 bases and the J gene lost 6 bases, with 8 bases spanning the gap. In germline, CDR1 is DFQATT, CDR2 SNEGSKA (reference sequence). This CDR3 is built from 11 residues.

This clone was picked up one time. The gene calls are TRBV5-1 and TRBJ2-7; 8 bases fit TRBD1. The germline V gene has CDR1 SGHRS and CDR2 YFSETQ. This CDR3 comprises 16 residues. V dropped 4 bases and J dropped 3; count of bases not matched to a gene: 12. CDR3 region: CASSPRTGMDLYEQYF. DNA for the CDR3: TGCGCCAGCAGCCCAAGGACAGGGATGGACCTCTACGAGCAGTACTTC.

This chain links TRBV4-3 with TRBJ2-7; 7 nucleotides align to TRBD1. Per the germline V gene, CDR1 is LGHNA and CDR2 is YSLEER. The junction had 2 bases not matched to a gene; V was cut back by 0 bases and J by 3 bases. This CDR3 is 14 amino acids long. The CDR3 here is CASSQDRQGYEQYF. CDR3 DNA sequence: TGCGCCAGCAGCCAAGATCGACAGGGCTACGAGCAGTACTTC.

V and J are TRBV18 and TRBJ2-2, with TRBD2 as a possible D gene (6 bases). V lost 3 bases and J 2 bases, leaving 13 bases between the germline ends. The CDR3 loop spans 16 amino acids. The germline V gene encodes CDR1 KGHSH and CDR2 LQKENI. CDR3: CASSPGGPGNTGELFF. In DNA form, the CDR3 reads TGTGCCAGCTCACCCGGGGGTCCGGGAAACACCGGGGAGCTGTTTTTT.

The chain links TRBV14 to TRBJ1-1, with D maybe TRBD1 (5 bases). CDR3 length: 14 residues. Germline V gene sequence: CDR1 SGHDN, CDR2 FVKESK. V lost 4 bases and J 0 bases, leaving 9 bases between the germline ends. The CDR3 sequence: CASSPRVVNTEAFF. CDR3 in DNA: TGTGCCAGCAGCCCCAGGGTAGTGAACACTGAAGCTTTCTTT.

With respect to this clone: Other DNA sequences in this specimen translate into the identical CDR3. The chain links TRBV7-6 to TRBJ2-7; perhaps TRBD1 as D (6 bases). This CDR3 region has 13 residues. V was trimmed by 1 base and J by 2 bases, leaving 6 bases between them. Germline values: CDR1 SGHVS, CDR2 FNYEAQ. The DNA for the CDR3 is TGTGCCAGCAGCTTAGGGACAGCCTACGAGCAGTACTTC. The encoded protein is CASSLGTAYEQYF. The full variable domain, rest sourced from reference TRBV7-6 and TRBJ2-7, is GAGVSQSPRYKVTKRGQDVALRCDPISGHVSLYWYRQALGQGPEFLTYFNYEAQQDKSGLPNDRFSAERPEGSISTLTIQRTEQRDSAMYRCASSLGTAYEQYFGPGTRLTVT.

The V call is TRBV7-2, the J call TRBJ1-2, with TRBD1 as a possible D gene (6 bases). The V gene lost 7 bases and the J gene lost 4 bases, with 22 bases spanning the gap. The CDR3 length is 16 residues. The germline V gene has CDR1 SGHTA and CDR2 FQGNSA. The CDR3 spells CASTPSGGGRGYGYTF. The CDR3 DNA reads as TGTGCCAGCACCCCCAGTGGGGGGGGCAGGGGCTATGGCTACACCTTC.

The V and J genes are TRBV6-5 and TRBJ2-7; D possibly corresponds to TRBD1 (5 bases). V gave up 6 bases and J gave up 0 bases, with 9 bases separating them. Germline lookup yields CDR1 MNHEY and CDR2 SVGAGI. The CDR3 contains 13 residues. The CDR3 sequence is CASRPDSSYEQYF. The DNA of the CDR3 is TGTGCCAGCAGACCCGACAGCTCCTACGAGCAGTACTTC.

The chain is built from TRBV6-1 and TRBJ1-4; TRBD1 is a possible D gene (5 bases). The CDR3 totals 14 residues. The germline V gene encodes CDR1 MNHNS and CDR2 SASEGT. V lost 10 bases, J lost 1 base, and 13 bases lay in between. The CDR3 reads CATTGGVTNEKLFF. The CDR3 DNA is TGTGCCACTACTGGAGGGGTAACTAATGAAAAACTGTTTTTT.

The V gene is TRBV4-1, the J gene TRBJ2-1; no reliable D call. With 1 base removed from V and 2 bases from J, the gap between germline ends came to 9 bases. This CDR3 spans 15 amino acids. Germline V lookup: CDR1 MGHRA, CDR2 YSYEKL. The DNA for the CDR3 is TGCGCCAGCAGCCAAGTTATCAGTCCCTACAATGAGCAGTTCTTC. Its translation is CASSQVISPYNEQFF.

Notes on this clone: An end of the junction does not agree with germline; a read error may underlie this. The J gene is TRBJ2-5, the V gene TRBV4-1; tentatively, D is TRBD2 (6 bases). The CDR3 length is 16 residues. In germline, CDR1 is MGHRA, CDR2 YSYEKL. The CDR3 DNA reads TGCGCCAGCAGCCAAGACGGTGGGATCGGAGGGGAGACCCGGTACTTC. It specifies CASSQDGGIGGETRYF.

This chain uses TRBV5-5 with TRBJ2-5; 8 nucleotides align to TRBD1. Germline CDR1 SGHKS, CDR2 YYEKEE (reference sequence). The J segment lost 4 bases and the V segment lost 2 bases, leaving 7 bases of the junction unmatched. CDR3 length: 15 amino acids. CDR3 sequence: CASSFRQGRRETQYF. The CDR3 region has the DNA TGTGCCAGCAGCTTCCGACAGGGGAGGAGAGAGACCCAGTACTTC.

The chain is built from TRBV6-6 and TRBJ1-6, with 10 bases matching TRBD1. The V and J ends lost 4 bases and 9 bases, in that order; junction bases with no gene match: 9. This CDR3 is 16 amino acids long. CDR1 is MNHNY, CDR2 SVGAGI, per germline (reference sequence). The CDR3 spells CASSWNLGTGASPLHF. The CDR3 nucleotides read TGTGCCAGCAGTTGGAACCTCGGGACAGGGGCTTCACCCCTCCACTTT.